This T cell receptor beta chain was sequenced during a study of response to subunit inactivated influenza vaccine. This CDR3 region has 14 residues. Germline trimming cut 4 bases from V and 4 bases from J; bases unmatched to any gene: 7. CDR1 is SGDLS, CDR2 YYNGEE, per germline. TCRdb re-analysed the RT-PCR reads in MiXCR, keeping a single row per CDR3 protein. The sample shows under 200,000 distinct CDR3 sequences, approximately 12% of them seen only once. This sample was also put to use in a study of T cells expressing NK-cell markers. That paper states: Template switching by 5'RACE with UMIs generated the TCR beta cDNA. Among the eight sequenced donors, seven tested HCMV-seropositive and one tested seronegative. Also leading the CD3+CD56-NKG2C+ fraction in a few donors were these clonotypes.

The starting material was CD8+ T cells sorted from PBMCs, obtained approximately 12 days after vaccination. The sequence derives from a middle-aged man who received an inactivated influenza vaccine. The chain carries TRBV9 and TRBJ2-7; 8 nucleotides line up with TRBD2. Written as DNA, the CDR3 is TGTGCCAGCAGCACGGGGACTAGTTTATACGAGCAGTACTTC. Translating it yields CASSTGTSLYEQYF.